The clone carrying this T cell receptor beta chain was detected many times. The antigen is undetermined. RNA transcripts were the template for amplifying TCR beta CDR3 regions. An initial round of RT-PCR targeting the TCR CDR3 relied on the HTBI primer set. One entry per CDR3 protein, called by TCRdb with MiXCR from the multiplex PCR reads. The table has 400,000 to 600,000 distinct CDR3 sequences, about 16% seen once; the top ten hold 29%. Active moderate-to-severe ophthalmopathy, Clinical Activity Score at least 3, NOSPECS at least 4, under 3 months' duration. Each diagnosis drew on symptoms, thyroxine, TRAb, thyroid ultrasound and orbital computed tomography findings. The PBMCs were sourced from fresh peripheral blood (about 10 ml). This entry belongs to a study of T cells in Graves' hyperthyroidism and ophthalmopathy. Study-wide findings and caveats: The model foresaw ophthalmopathy a median approximately 6.1 months prior to onset.

The sequence was collected from a woman aged 25 to 39 with Graves' ophthalmopathy. Input material: blood.

CDR3 residues: CASSRHRMNTEAFF. CDR3 DNA: TGTGCCAGCAGTAGACACCGCATGAACACTGAAGCTTTCTTT. The chain has TRBV6-2 or TRBV6-3 and TRBJ1-1, with D hard to call. With 5 bases removed from V and 0 bases from J, the gap between germline ends came to 10 bases. CDR1 MNHEY and CDR2 SVGEGT come from the germline V gene. The CDR3 loop spans 14 amino acids.